This T cell receptor beta chain is from a study of control samples from healthy donors and cancer patients. Measured with immunoSEQ multiplex PCR; TCRdb has only the in-frame clones, and not every one. The sample lists about 94,000 clones, about nine tenths occurring once. With V trimmed by 2 bases and J by 10 bases, 4 bases remained unmatched. Germline V gives CDR1 SGDLS, CDR2 YYNGEE. The CDR3 length is 12 residues. Sequenced sample: blood. The chain joins TRBV9 to TRBJ1-2; the match to TRBD1 covers 8 bases. The sequence derives from a woman aged 18 to 35 in good health. The CDR3 here is CASSVPGGTYTF. The CDR3 DNA reads as TGTGCCAGCAGCGTTCCAGGGGGCACCTACACCTTC.